The clone carrying this TCR beta chain was counted ten times or more. Its specificity is unknown. This CDR3 spans 16 amino acids. Trimming removed 3 bases at V and 4 bases at J, with 16 bases between. Looked up from germline, CDR1 is SGHTA and CDR2 is FQGNSA. This record comes from a study of T cells after posttransplantation cyclophosphamide. Study-level results: TRB overlap between skin or GI tissue T cells and blood was limited. Recipient CMV seropositivity and CMV reactivation strongly tracked TRB clonality.

Only in-frame clones appear in the TCRdb table, and some are missing; sequencing was by immunoSEQ multiplex PCR. This table holds 15,000 to 20,000 clones with no singletons; the top ten claim roughly 0.54%. A marrow graft followed busulfan-fludarabine conditioning, with cyclophosphamide on days +3 and +4. The chain links TRBV7-2 to TRBJ2-1, with a possible D match to TRBD2 (6 bases). The TCR sequence derives from a female patient aged 30 to 45 who received an allogeneic stem cell transplant from a related donor, was CMV-positive, and had no GVHD. Some T cells here may be from the graft donor. The specimen comprised PBMCs, sampled after allogeneic stem cell transplant with posttransplant cyclophosphamide. This CDR3 is CASSLGERVWYNEQFF. The CDR3 DNA sequence: TGTGCCAGCAGCTTGGGAGAGCGGGTCTGGTACAATGAGCAGTTCTTC.